The rows below give T cell receptor beta chains drawn from one sample of a study of shared clonotypes between healthy human individuals. Only in-frame clones appear in the TCRdb table, and some are missing; sequencing was by immunoSEQ multiplex PCR. The repertoire has over 2 million clones, about 95% of them found once; the top ten carry roughly 1%. What was sequenced was naive CD8+ T cells sorted from blood. Receptors were obtained from a man between 18 and 35 years old in good health. Both conserved end residues are trimmed from each CDR3.

v_gene	j_gene	CDR3aa
TRBV25-1	TRBJ2-2	ASSEYRNTGELF
TRBV4-2	TRBJ2-7	ASSQDPYEQY
TRBV10-2	TRBJ2-5	ASRGQQETQY
TRBV5-6	TRBJ2-5	ASSVQETQY
TRBV5-4	TRBJ2-5	ASSSPGLTSDETQY
TRBV4-1	.	ASSQPVGESYEQY
TRBV25-1	TRBJ1-1	ASSGLGGAF
TRBV5-6	TRBJ2-7	ASSFSSAGDEQY
TRBV30	TRBJ2-7	AWGQGSEQY
TRBV7-9	TRBJ1-2	ASSPTEQTVWWGYT
TRBV5-4	TRBJ2-7	ASSLAGQPYEQY
TRBV5-4	TRBJ1-1	ASSTGQIEYEWRGIAEAF
TRBV5-1	TRBJ2-1	ASSSTSNEQF
TRBV27	TRBJ1-2	ASSFGGTNYGYT
TRBV6-1	TRBJ2-6	ASREVSGANVLT
TRBV29-1	TRBJ2-7	SVEGGGTGSGYEQY